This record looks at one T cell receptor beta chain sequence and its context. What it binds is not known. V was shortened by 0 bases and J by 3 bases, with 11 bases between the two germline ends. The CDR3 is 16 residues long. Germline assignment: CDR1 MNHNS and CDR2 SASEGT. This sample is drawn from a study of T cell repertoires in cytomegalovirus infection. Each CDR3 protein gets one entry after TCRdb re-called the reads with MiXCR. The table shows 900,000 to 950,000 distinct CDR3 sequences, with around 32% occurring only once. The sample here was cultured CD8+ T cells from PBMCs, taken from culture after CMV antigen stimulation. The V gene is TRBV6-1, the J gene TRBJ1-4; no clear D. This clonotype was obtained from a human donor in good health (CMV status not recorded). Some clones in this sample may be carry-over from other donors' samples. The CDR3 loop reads CASSEARAGPNEKLFF. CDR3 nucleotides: TGTGCCAGCAGTGAAGCGAGGGCAGGACCTAATGAAAAACTGTTTTTT.